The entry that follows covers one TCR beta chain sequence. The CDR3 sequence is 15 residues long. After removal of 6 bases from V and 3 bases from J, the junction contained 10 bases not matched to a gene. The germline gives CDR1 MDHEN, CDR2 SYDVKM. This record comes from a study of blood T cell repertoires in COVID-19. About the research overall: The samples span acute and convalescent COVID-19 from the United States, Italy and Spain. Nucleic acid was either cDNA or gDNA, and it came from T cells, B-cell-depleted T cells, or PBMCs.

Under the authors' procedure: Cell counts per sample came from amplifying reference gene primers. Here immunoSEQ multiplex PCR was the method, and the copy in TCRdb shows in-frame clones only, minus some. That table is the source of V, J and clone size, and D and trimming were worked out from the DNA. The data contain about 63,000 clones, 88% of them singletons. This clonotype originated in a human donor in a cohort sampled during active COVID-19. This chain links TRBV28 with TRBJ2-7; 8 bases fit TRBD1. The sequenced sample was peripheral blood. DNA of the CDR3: TGTGCCAGCAGATCACAGGGGGAATTCGGCTACGAGCAGTACTTC. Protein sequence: CASRSQGEFGYEQYF.